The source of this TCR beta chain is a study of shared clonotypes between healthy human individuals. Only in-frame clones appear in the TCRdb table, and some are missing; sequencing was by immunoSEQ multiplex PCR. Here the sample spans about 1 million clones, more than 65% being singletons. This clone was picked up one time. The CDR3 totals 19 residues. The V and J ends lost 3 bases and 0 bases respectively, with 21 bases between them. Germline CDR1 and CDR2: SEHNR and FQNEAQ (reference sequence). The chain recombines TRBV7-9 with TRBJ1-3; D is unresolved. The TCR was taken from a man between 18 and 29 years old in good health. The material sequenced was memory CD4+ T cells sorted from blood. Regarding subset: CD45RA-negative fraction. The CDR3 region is CASSLVAELTPISGNTIYF. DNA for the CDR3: TGTGCCAGCAGCTTGGTGGCAGAACTAACCCCAATCTCTGGAAACACCATATATTTT.